These 13 T cell receptor beta chains came from one sample sequenced in a study of regulatory T cells in long-lasting Graves disease. iRepertoire HTBI primers and Arm-PCR of CDR3 regions built TCR beta libraries. TCRdb re-called the multiplex PCR reads with MiXCR, one entry per CDR3 protein. Of 600,000 to 650,000 distinct CDR3 sequences in the sample, 15% to 20% are singletons; the top ten hold around 18%. Time point specified: newly diagnosed GD, antithyroid drugs for less than 3 months. There was RNA extracted from PBMCs, and the TCR library was made from it. The same sample was also used in a study of T cells in Graves' hyperthyroidism and ophthalmopathy.

The sequenced sample was peripheral blood mononuclear cells (PBMCs), obtained at new diagnosis, from a patient treated with antithyroid drugs. Source of these receptors: a woman in her 30s with Graves disease.

This clonotype was recorded at least ten times. This chain connects TRBV11-2 to TRBJ2-3, with 7 bases that match TRBD2. After removal of 3 bases from V and 4 bases from J, the junction contained 4 bases not matched to a gene. This CDR3 spans 14 amino acids. Germline V lookup: CDR1 SGHAT, CDR2 FQNNGV. CDR3 coding DNA: TGTGCCAGCAGCTTGGGGGAGGGAGCAGATACGCAGTATTTT. Encoded protein: CASSLGEGADTQYF. Filled out from reference TRBV11-2 and TRBJ2-3, the complete variable domain reads EAGVAQSPRYKIIEKRQSVAFWCNPISGHATLYWYQQILGQGPKLLIQFQNNGVVDDSQLPKDRFSAERLKGVDSTLKIQPAKLEDSAVYLCASSLGEGADTQYFGPGTRLTVL.

Concerning this clonotype itself: This sequence may be a read error, since a much larger clone differs from it by one base. The rearrangement uses TRBV12-3 or TRBV12-4 and TRBJ2-7, with D possibly being TRBD1 (5 bases). The length of the CDR3 is 15 residues. The V gene lost 4 bases and the J gene lost 7 bases, with 20 bases spanning the gap. The CDR3 nucleotides read TGTGCCAGCAGTTCGACCCCACAGGTTTACAATGAGCAGTACTTC. Translated: CASSSTPQVYNEQYF.

The rearrangement uses TRBV13 and TRBJ1-5, with D perhaps TRBD1 (5 bases). Germline CDR1 and CDR2: PRHDT and FYEKMQ (reference sequence). V was cut by 4 bases and J by 10 bases, with 14 bases left in between. CDR3 length: 13 residues. The CDR3 sequence: CASSSGTNLPQHF. Written as DNA, the CDR3 is TGTGCCAGCAGCTCCGGGACGAATCTCCCCCAGCATTTT.

This clonotype occurred many times. The genes are TRBV2 and TRBJ2-2; 7 positions match TRBD2. With 2 bases clipped from V and 5 bases from J, the junction kept 11 bases outside the gene matches. Germline CDR1 SNHLY, CDR2 FYNNEI. There are 17 residues in the CDR3. CDR3 coding DNA: TGTGCCAGCAGTGAAACTCCCGGGACTACAAATACCGGGGAGCTGTTTTTT. Protein sequence: CASSETPGTTNTGELFF.

The chain couples TRBV19 to TRBJ2-7; D is perhaps TRBD2 (5 bases). Looked up from germline, CDR1 is LNHDA and CDR2 is SQIVND (reference sequence). The CDR3 sequence is 13 residues long. Trimming removed 5 bases at V and 3 bases at J, with 11 bases between. The CDR3 coding sequence is TGTGCCAGTAGTTCAAGGACTGGCTACGAGCAGTACTTC. Amino acid sequence: CASSSRTGYEQYF.

This clonotype has at least ten counts. V and J are TRBV16 and TRBJ2-1, with 9 bases lining up with TRBD2. V lost 2 bases to trimming and J lost 9 bases; unmatched junction nucleotides: 5. Germline CDR1 and CDR2: KGHSY and FQNENV. The CDR3 is made up of 14 amino acids. In nucleotides, the CDR3 is TGTGCCAGCAGCCAAATGGCGGGAGGGACTGAGCAGTTCTTC. It translates to CASSQMAGGTEQFF.

Of note for this clonotype: A read error may explain this, as a much larger clone is one base away. This chain links TRBV11-2 with TRBJ2-5; D remains unclear. Germline values: CDR1 SGHAT, CDR2 FQNNGV. V lost 3 bases, J lost 7 bases, and 15 bases lay in between. The CDR3 is 14 residues long. The CDR3 reads CASSFGQDGGTQYF. The CDR3 DNA reads as TGTGCCAGCAGCTTCGGGCAGGATGGCGGGACCCAGTACTTC. The full variable domain, in which reference TRBV11-2 and TRBJ2-5 provide the parts outside the CDR3, is EAGVAQSPRYKIIEKRQSVAFWCNPISGHATLYWYQQILGQGPKLLIQFQNNGVVDDSQLPKDRFSAERLKGVDSTLKIQPAKLEDSAVYLCASSFGQDGGTQYFGPGTRLLVL.

The table lists this clonotype with a few counts. The chain links TRBV7-6 to TRBJ2-1; D call uncertain. CDR1 SGHVS and CDR2 FNYEAQ come from the germline V gene. V lost 2 bases and J lost 7, with 15 bases in between. CDR3 length equals 15 residues. CDR3 coding DNA: TGTGCCAGCAGCTTACGGCTGGCGTCTAGAAATGAGCAGTTCTTC. Its translation is CASSLRLASRNEQFF.

In its sample, this clonotype was seen many times. V usage is TRBV19 and J usage is TRBJ1-1; D unresolved. V shed 4 bases and J shed 0 bases, with 9 bases lying between them. The length of the CDR3 is 14 residues. Per germline, CDR1 LNHDA and CDR2 SQIVND (reference sequence). The CDR3 coding sequence is TGTGCCAGTAGTACTAGACGGATGAACACTGAAGCTTTCTTT. Protein sequence: CASSTRRMNTEAFF. Looking up the rest from reference TRBV19 and TRBJ1-1 gives the full variable domain: DGGITQSPKYLFRKEGQNVTLSCEQNLNHDAMYWYRQDPGQGLRLIYYSQIVNDFQKGDIAEGYSVSREKKESFPLTVTSAQKNPTAFYLCASSTRRMNTEAFFGQGTRLTVV.

This clonotype was observed a handful of times. One junction end disagrees with the germline gene, perhaps due to a read error. The CDR3 region is CASRQPLGTAWNF. The CDR3, as DNA: TGTGCCAGCAGACAACCCTTAGGGACAGCATGGAACTTC. The chain carries TRBV7-2 and TRBJ2-4; TRBD1 matches 7 bases. CDR3 length equals 13 residues. Germline V lookup: CDR1 SGHTA, CDR2 FQGNSA. The variable domain in full, with the rest retrieved from reference TRBV7-2 and TRBJ2-4, is GAGVSQSPSNKVTEKGKDVELRCDPISGHTALYWYRQSLGQGLEFLIYFQGNSAPDKSGLPSDRFSAERTGGSVSTLTIQRTQQEDSAVYLCASRQPLGTAWNFGAGTRLSVL.

This clonotype was counted ten times or more. The V gene is TRBV3-1, the J gene TRBJ2-4; perhaps TRBD2 as D (6 bases). V lost 4 bases and J lost 1, with 11 bases in between. The CDR3 runs to 15 residues. CDR1 and CDR2 (germline): LGHDT, YNNKEL (reference sequence). DNA of the CDR3: TGTGCCAGCAGCCGGGGGGAGACGGCCAAAAACATTCAGTACTTC. Translating it yields CASSRGETAKNIQYF.

This chain uses TRBV7-2 with TRBJ1-1, with 9 positions matching TRBD1. CDR1 is SGHTA and CDR2 is FQGNSA in the germline V gene. The CDR3 sequence is 16 residues long. Trimming cost V 2 bases and J 3 bases; bases outside gene matches: 7. CDR3 in amino acids: CASSLSLQGADTEAFF. CDR3 nucleotides: TGTGCCAGCAGCTTAAGCCTACAGGGGGCGGACACTGAAGCTTTCTTT.

This clonotype has only a few counts. The chain carries TRBV7-2 and TRBJ2-2, with 7 positions matching TRBD2. CDR3 size: 14 residues. V gave up 3 bases and J gave up 7 bases; unmatched junction bases: 5. In germline, CDR1 is SGHTA, CDR2 FQGNSA. CDR3 in amino acids: CASSLVREVGELFF. The CDR3 nucleotides read TGTGCCAGCAGCTTGGTCCGGGAGGTCGGGGAGCTGTTTTTT.